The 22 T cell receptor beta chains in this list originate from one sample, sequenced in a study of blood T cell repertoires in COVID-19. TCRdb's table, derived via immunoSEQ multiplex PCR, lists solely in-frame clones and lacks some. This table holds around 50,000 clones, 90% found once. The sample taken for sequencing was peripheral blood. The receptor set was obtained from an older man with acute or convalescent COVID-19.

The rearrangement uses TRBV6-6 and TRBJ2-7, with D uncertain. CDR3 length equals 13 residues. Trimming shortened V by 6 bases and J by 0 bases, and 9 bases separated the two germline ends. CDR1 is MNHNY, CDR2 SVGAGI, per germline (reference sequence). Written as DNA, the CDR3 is TGTGCCAGCAGCGGATCTAGCTCCTACGAGCAGTACTTC. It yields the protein CASSGSSSYEQYF.

Written as DNA, the CDR3 is TGTGCCAGTAGTATCTTCGTGGTGGGGGGGGATCAGCCCCAGCATTTT. Translating gives CASSIFVVGGDQPQHF. The chain carries TRBV19 and TRBJ1-5; TRBD1 is a possible D gene (5 bases). The length of the CDR3 is 16 residues. The germline gives CDR1 LNHDA, CDR2 SQIVND (reference sequence). With 3 bases removed from V and 5 bases from J, the gap between germline ends came to 17 bases.

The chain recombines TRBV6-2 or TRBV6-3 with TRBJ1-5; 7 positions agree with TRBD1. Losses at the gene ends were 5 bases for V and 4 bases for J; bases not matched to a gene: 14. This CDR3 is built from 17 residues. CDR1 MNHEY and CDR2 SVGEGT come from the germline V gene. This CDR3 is CASSHRRITGANQPQHF. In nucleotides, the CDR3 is TGTGCCAGCAGTCACAGACGAATAACAGGGGCAAATCAGCCCCAGCATTTT.

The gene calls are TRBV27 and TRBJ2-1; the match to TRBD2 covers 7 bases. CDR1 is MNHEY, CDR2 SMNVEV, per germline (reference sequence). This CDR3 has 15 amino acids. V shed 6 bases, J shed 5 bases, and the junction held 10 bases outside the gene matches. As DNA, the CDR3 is TGTGCCAGCAGCCTAAAGGGACTACCTAACAATGAGCAGTTCTTC. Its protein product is CASSLKGLPNNEQFF.

The CDR3 DNA reads as TGTGCCAGCAGTTACACGACAGGGCCTAATGAAAAACTGTTTTTT. Translated: CASSYTTGPNEKLFF. The chain recombines TRBV6-5 with TRBJ1-4; 7 nucleotides agree with TRBD1. CDR1 is MNHEY, CDR2 SVGAGI, per germline. CDR3 length: 15 amino acids. V lost 2 bases to trimming and J lost 3 bases; unmatched junction nucleotides: 3.

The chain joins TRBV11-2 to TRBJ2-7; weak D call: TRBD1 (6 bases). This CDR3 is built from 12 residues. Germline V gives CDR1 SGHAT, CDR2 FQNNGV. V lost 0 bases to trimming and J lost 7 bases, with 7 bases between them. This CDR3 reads CASSLEGTEQYF. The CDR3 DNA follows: TGTGCCAGCAGCTTAGAGGGGACAGAGCAGTACTTC.

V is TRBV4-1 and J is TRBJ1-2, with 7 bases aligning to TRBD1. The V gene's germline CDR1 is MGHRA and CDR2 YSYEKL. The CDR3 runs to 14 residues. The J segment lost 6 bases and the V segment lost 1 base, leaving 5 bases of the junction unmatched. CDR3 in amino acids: CASSQGTGVDGYTF. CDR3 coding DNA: TGCGCCAGCAGCCAAGGAACAGGGGTAGATGGCTACACCTTC.

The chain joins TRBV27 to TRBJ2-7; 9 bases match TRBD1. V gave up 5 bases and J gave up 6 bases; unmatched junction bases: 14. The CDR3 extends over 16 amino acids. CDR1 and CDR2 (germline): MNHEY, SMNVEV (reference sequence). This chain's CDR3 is CASSQRPGQGSREQYF. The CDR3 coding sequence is TGTGCCAGCAGTCAGAGACCGGGACAGGGATCGCGCGAGCAGTACTTC.

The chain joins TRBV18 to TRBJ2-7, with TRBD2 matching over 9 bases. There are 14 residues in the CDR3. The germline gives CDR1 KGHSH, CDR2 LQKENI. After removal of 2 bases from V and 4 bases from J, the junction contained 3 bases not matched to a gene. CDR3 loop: CASSPSLAGYEQYF. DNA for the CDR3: TGTGCCAGCTCACCAAGCCTAGCGGGGTACGAGCAGTACTTC.

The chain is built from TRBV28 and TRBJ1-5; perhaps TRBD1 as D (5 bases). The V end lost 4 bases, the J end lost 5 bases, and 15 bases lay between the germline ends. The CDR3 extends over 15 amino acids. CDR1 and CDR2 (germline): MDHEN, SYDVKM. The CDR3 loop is CASSSPGTGDQPQHF. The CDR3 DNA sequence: TGTGCCAGCAGTTCCCCCGGGACGGGGGATCAGCCCCAGCATTTT.

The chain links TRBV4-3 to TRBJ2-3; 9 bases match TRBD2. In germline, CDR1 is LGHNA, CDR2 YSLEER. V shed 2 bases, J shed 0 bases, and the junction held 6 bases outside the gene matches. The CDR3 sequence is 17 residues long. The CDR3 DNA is TGCGCCAGCAGCCAAACCTCTAGCGGGGTCAGCACAGATACGCAGTATTTT. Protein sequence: CASSQTSSGVSTDTQYF.

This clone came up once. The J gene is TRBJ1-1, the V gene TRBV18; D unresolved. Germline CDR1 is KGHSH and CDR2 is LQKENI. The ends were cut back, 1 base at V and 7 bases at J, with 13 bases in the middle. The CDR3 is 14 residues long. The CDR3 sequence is CASSPRLVEDEAFF. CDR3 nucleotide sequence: TGTGCCAGCTCACCACGCCTAGTGGAGGATGAAGCTTTCTTT.

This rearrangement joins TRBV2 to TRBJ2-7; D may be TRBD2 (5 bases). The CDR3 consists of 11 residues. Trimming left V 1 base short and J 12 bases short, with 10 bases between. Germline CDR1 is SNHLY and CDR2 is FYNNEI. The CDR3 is CASSEGGLAYF. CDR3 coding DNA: TGTGCCAGCAGTGAAGGTGGACTCGCGTACTTC.

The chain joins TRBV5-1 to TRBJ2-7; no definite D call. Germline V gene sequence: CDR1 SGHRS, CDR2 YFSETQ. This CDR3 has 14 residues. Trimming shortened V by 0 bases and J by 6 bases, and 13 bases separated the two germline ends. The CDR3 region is CASSLGGTLIEQYF. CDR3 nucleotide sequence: TGCGCCAGCAGCTTGGGAGGAACCCTGATCGAGCAGTACTTC.

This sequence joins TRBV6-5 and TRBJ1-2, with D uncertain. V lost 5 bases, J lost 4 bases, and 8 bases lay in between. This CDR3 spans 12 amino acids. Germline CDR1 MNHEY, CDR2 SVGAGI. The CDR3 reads CASSPSRYGYTF. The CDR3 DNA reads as TGTGCCAGCAGTCCGTCCCGCTATGGCTACACCTTC.

The CDR3 bases are TGTGCCAGCAGCTGGGACTACCAAGAGACCCAGTACTTC. Translation: CASSWDYQETQYF. The chain joins TRBV11-2 to TRBJ2-5; D may be TRBD2 (6 bases). CDR3 length: 13 residues. Trimming pared 4 bases from V and 0 bases from J, leaving 6 bases between. CDR1 SGHAT and CDR2 FQNNGV come from the germline V gene.

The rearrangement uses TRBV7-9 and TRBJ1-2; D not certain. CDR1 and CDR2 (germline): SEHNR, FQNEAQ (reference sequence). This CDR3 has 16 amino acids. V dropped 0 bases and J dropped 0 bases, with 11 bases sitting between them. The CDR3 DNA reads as TGTGCCAGCAGCTTAGCGCCCACAACAGCTAACTATGGCTACACCTTC. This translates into CASSLAPTTANYGYTF.

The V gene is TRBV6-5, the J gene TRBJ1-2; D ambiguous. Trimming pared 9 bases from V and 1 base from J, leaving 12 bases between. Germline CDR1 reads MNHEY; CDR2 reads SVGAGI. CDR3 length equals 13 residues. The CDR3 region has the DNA TGTGCCAGTGTTATAACAGTTAACTATGGCTACACCTTC. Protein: CASVITVNYGYTF.

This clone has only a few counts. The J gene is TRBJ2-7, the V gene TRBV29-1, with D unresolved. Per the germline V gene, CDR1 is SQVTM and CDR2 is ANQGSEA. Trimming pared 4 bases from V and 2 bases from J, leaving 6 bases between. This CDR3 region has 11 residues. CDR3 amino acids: CSVGLTYEQYF. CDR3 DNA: TGCAGCGTTGGGCTCACCTACGAGCAGTACTTC.

This CDR3 reads CAISEEGLIPTDTQYF. The CDR3 DNA is TGTGCCATCAGTGAGGAGGGTCTGATCCCCACAGATACGCAGTATTTT. This chain connects TRBV10-3 to TRBJ2-3; D possibly corresponds to TRBD2 (5 bases). V lost 2 bases and J 2 bases, leaving 14 bases between the germline ends. The CDR3 contains 16 residues. Germline V gene lookup returns CDR1 ENHRY and CDR2 SYGVKD.

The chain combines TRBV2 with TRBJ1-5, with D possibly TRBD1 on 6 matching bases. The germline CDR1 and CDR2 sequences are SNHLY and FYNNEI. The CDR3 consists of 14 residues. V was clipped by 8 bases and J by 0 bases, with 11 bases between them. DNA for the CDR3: TGTGCCAGCGACAGGAGAGATAGCAATCAGCCCCAGCATTTT. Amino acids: CASDRRDSNQPQHF.

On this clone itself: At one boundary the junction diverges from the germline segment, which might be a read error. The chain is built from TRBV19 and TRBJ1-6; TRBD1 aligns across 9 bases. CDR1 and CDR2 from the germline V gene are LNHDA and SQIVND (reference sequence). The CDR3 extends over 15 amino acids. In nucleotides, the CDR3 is TGTGCCAGTAGGATAGGACAGGGGATCGCTTCACCCCTCCACTTT. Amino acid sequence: CASRIGQGIASPLHF.